This T cell receptor (beta chain) was profiled in a study of technical replicates of blood from a handful of donors. Only a few counts were recorded for this clone. The data were produced by immunoSEQ multiplex PCR, yet TCRdb's version contains in-frame clones alone and is incomplete. The sample contains 100,000 or so clones, approximately 96% of which appear only once. V was trimmed by 0 bases and J by 0 bases, leaving 7 bases between them. Germline assignment: CDR1 SGHKS and CDR2 YYEKEE (reference sequence). The CDR3 has 15 amino acids. This receptor was obtained from a human donor in good health. The sequenced material came from T cells isolated from PBMCs. V gene TRBV5-5 combines with J gene TRBJ1-5; a weak D match, TRBD1 (5 bases). In nucleotides, the CDR3 is TGTGCCAGCAGCTTGGTAGGGGATAGCAATCAGCCCCAGCATTTT. Protein product: CASSLVGDSNQPQHF.